The clone carrying this T cell receptor (beta chain) was detected ten times or more. CDR1 is DFQATT and CDR2 is SNEGSKA in the germline V gene (reference sequence). The CDR3 sequence is 13 residues long. V shed 2 bases and J shed 5 bases, with 12 bases lying between them. The sample belongs to a study of T-cell reconstitution after alpha-beta-depleted transplantation in children. The TCRbeta library incorporated unique molecular identifiers. TCRdb itself ran the PCR reads through MiXCR, one entry per CDR3 protein. This table has 640,000 or so distinct CDR3 sequences, 16% appearing once. The clonotype comes from a human donor who donated a stem cell graft to a child with acute myeloid leukemia. The rearrangement links TRBV20-1 to TRBJ2-5; D possibly corresponds to TRBD1 (6 bases). The sample in question was PBMCs from the stem cell graft donor, obtained from the stem cell graft. The CDR3 here is CSARSGVTETQYF. The CDR3 DNA sequence: TGCAGTGCTAGATCAGGGGTAACGGAGACCCAGTACTTC.